This TCR beta chain derives from a study of blood T cell repertoires in COVID-19. Overall study: The United States, Italy and Spain provided the acute and convalescent COVID-19 samples. T cells, B-cell-depleted T cells, or PBMCs provided the cDNA or gDNA that served as material.

The CDR3 is 16 amino acids. Germline V gives CDR1 MGHRA, CDR2 YSYEKL. V was pared by 1 base and J by 8 bases, with 17 bases between. Original methodology: By means of reference gene primer amplification, nucleated cell counts were estimated. Libraries were prepared by immunoSEQ multiplex PCR; TCRdb keeps only in-frame clonotypes and omits some of them. V and J calls and clone size are copied from that table; D and trimming were computed from the DNA. Among about 62,000 clones, about nine tenths were seen once, and the ten largest hold approximately 1.2%. This clone has a handful of counts. The clonotype comes from a woman of 80 years or more with acute or convalescent COVID-19. The sequenced material came from peripheral blood. V gene TRBV4-1 combines with J gene TRBJ1-4; D is ambiguous. The CDR3 coding sequence is TGCGCCAGCAGCCAAGGTTTCCCACCGGCCGGGGAAAAACTGTTTTTT. It specifies CASSQGFPPAGEKLFF.